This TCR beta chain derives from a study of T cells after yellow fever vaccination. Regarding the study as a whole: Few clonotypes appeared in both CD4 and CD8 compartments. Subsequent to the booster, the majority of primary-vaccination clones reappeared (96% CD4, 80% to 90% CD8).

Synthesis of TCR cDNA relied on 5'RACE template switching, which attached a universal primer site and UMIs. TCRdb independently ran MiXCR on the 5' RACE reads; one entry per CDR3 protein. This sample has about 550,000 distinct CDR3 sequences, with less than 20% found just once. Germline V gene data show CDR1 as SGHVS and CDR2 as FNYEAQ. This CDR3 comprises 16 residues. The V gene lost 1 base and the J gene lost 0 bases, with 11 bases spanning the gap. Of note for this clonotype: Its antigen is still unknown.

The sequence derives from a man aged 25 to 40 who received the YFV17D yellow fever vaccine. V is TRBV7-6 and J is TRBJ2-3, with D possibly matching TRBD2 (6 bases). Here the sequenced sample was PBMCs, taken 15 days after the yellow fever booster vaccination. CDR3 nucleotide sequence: TGTGCCAGCAGCTTAGGTTGGGGGGATAGCACAGATACGCAGTATTTT. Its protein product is CASSLGWGDSTDTQYF.